This T cell receptor beta chain derives from a study of CD8 T cells in Susac syndrome. CDR1 is SGDLS and CDR2 is YYNGEE in the germline V gene. The CDR3 covers 13 residues. V gave up 0 bases and J gave up 7 bases, with 8 bases separating them. TCR beta was sequenced from blood CD8+ and CD4+ T cells. Healthy donors acted as controls, with matching for age and sex. The TEMRA cells underwent FACS enrichment, while the CD8+ and CD4+ T cells underwent negative isolation. With random hexamers, about 0.45 to 1 ug RNA was reverse transcribed. Amplification of TCR beta CDR3 by immunoSEQ multiplex PCR spanned 54 Vbeta and 13 Jbeta. MiXCR, applied by TCRdb to the immunoSEQ multiplex PCR reads, yields one record per CDR3 protein. The sample records 150,000 to 200,000 distinct CDR3 sequences, 90% to 95% being singletons.

This TCR came from a human donor in good health. The specimen sequenced was CD4+ T cells from PBMCs. The chain is built from TRBV9 and TRBJ2-1; D may be TRBD1 or TRBD2 (5 bases each). CDR3 sequence reads: CASSVVEGNEQFF. CDR3 sequence (DNA): TGTGCCAGCAGCGTAGTAGAGGGGAATGAGCAGTTCTTC.